These 8 T cell receptor beta chains were sequenced from one sample in a study of blood T cells in healthy people across ages. PCR was performed a second time for about 6 to 12 cycles using a sample-barcoded 5' primer and a J-beta primer mix. TCRdb passed the 5' RACE reads through MiXCR, listing each CDR3 protein once. The sample gives under 750,000 distinct CDR3 sequences, about 45% of which show up once; roughly 25% is in the top ten. Sequenced sample: blood. Receptors originate from a man of 80 years or more in good health.

The chain combines TRBV7-2 with TRBJ2-5, with 7 positions matching TRBD2. The junction had 5 bases not matched to a gene; V was cut back by 5 bases and J by 5 bases. Germline CDR1 SGHTA, CDR2 FQGNSA. The CDR3 runs 13 residues. In DNA form, the CDR3 reads TGTGCCAGCAGCCGAAACGGGGGGGAGACCCAGTACTTC. Its translation is CASSRNGGETQYF.

The V and J genes are TRBV7-2 and TRBJ1-2; D remains ambiguous. Germline CDR1 is SGHTA and CDR2 is FQGNSA. V lost 7 bases and J lost 4, with 16 bases in between. The CDR3 sequence is 14 residues long. The CDR3 region has the DNA TGTGCCAGCACCCAAGGACGTGACGTCTATGGCTACACCTTC. This encodes CASTQGRDVYGYTF. Full variable domain (remainder filled in from reference TRBV7-2 and TRBJ1-2): GAGVSQSPSNKVTEKGKDVELRCDPISGHTALYWYRQSLGQGLEFLIYFQGNSAPDKSGLPSDRFSAERTGGSVSTLTIQRTQQEDSAVYLCASTQGRDVYGYTFGSGTRLTVV.

The chain combines TRBV28 with TRBJ2-7; D may be TRBD1 (5 bases). Germline V gene sequence: CDR1 MDHEN, CDR2 SYDVKM. This CDR3 spans 14 amino acids. V was pared by 5 bases and J by 5 bases, with 16 bases between. The CDR3 sequence: CASSPPGRANEQYF. The CDR3 region has the DNA TGTGCCAGCAGTCCCCCTGGCAGGGCCAACGAGCAGTACTTC.

This clonotype was seen only a few times. The rearrangement joins TRBV20-1 to TRBJ2-7; the D call may be TRBD1 or TRBD2 (6 bases each). The J call may not be correct, given that the DNA end is closer to TRBJ2-5. CDR1 and CDR2 from the germline V gene are DFQATT and SNEGSKA (reference sequence). CDR3 length: 11 amino acids. In nucleotides, the CDR3 is TGCAGTGCTCCGGGGGCGGAGACCCAGTACTTC. Residues: CSAPGAETQYF.

V usage is TRBV20-1 and J usage is TRBJ2-3, with 8 bases identical to TRBD2. Germline V gives CDR1 DFQATT, CDR2 SNEGSKA (reference sequence). This CDR3 spans 13 amino acids. V lost 6 bases to trimming and J lost 1 base; unmatched junction nucleotides: 3. CDR3 residues: CSAAAGGTDTQYF. The CDR3 DNA is TGCAGTGCCGCAGCGGGAGGCACAGATACGCAGTATTTT.

The J gene is TRBJ2-5, the V gene TRBV5-8; D gene uncertain. V shed 4 bases and J shed 0 bases, with 13 bases lying between them. Looked up from germline, CDR1 is SGHTS and CDR2 is YDEGEE. The CDR3 extends over 15 amino acids. The CDR3: CASSSRTPYQETQYF. The CDR3 region has the DNA TGTGCCAGCAGCAGCAGAACCCCGTACCAAGAGACCCAGTACTTC.

This clonotype occurred a few times. The rearrangement uses TRBV20-1 and TRBJ2-5, with unresolved D. The J call may be in error: the DNA end matches TRBJ2-7 better. Germline V gene data show CDR1 as DFQATT and CDR2 as SNEGSKA (reference sequence). The CDR3 extends over 13 amino acids. The CDR3 coding sequence is TGCAGTGCTAGAGATCCAGTCTACCACGAGCAGTACTTC. The encoded protein is CSARDPVYHEQYF.

The sample holds a few counts of this clonotype. V is TRBV5-1 and J is TRBJ2-3, with D possibly being TRBD1 (5 bases). CDR1 SGHRS and CDR2 YFSETQ come from the germline V gene. The CDR3 loop spans 16 amino acids. Trimming removed 0 bases at V and 5 bases at J, with 16 bases between. CDR3 region: CASSLEGQAPVDTQYF. DNA for the CDR3: TGCGCCAGCAGCTTGGAGGGGCAGGCCCCCGTAGATACGCAGTATTTT.